These 7 T cell receptor beta chains originate from one sample sequenced in a study of immune cell composition in non-small cell lung cancer. Method: immunoSEQ multiplex PCR; TCRdb's copy keeps in-frame clones and lacks some. The table includes fewer than 15,000 clones, 69% detected once. The sequencing sample was made of lung tumor tissue. These receptors were taken from a human donor with non-small cell lung cancer.

This clone was counted a few times. The chain couples TRBV14 to TRBJ1-2; no firm D call. Germline V lookup: CDR1 SGHDN, CDR2 FVKESK. The V and J ends lost 1 base and 4 bases respectively, with 7 bases between them. The length of the CDR3 is 13 residues. The CDR3 here is CASSQGFSYGYTF. The CDR3 DNA is TGTGCCAGCAGCCAAGGGTTTAGCTATGGCTACACCTTC.

This chain joins TRBV6-5 and TRBJ1-1, with D perhaps matching TRBD1 (5 bases). CDR1 is MNHEY, CDR2 SVGAGI, per germline. This CDR3 is 13 amino acids long. V gave up 7 bases and J gave up 8 bases, with 17 bases separating them. CDR3 residues: CASTRGATGEAFF. CDR3 bases: TGTGCCAGCACACGCGGGGCCACGGGGGAAGCTTTCTTT.

This clone was seen more than once but under ten times. The chain joins TRBV15 to TRBJ2-7; 9 nucleotides match TRBD1. CDR3 length: 15 residues. The trim removed 6 bases at V and 0 bases at J, leaving 6 bases unmatched. Germline V gene lookup returns CDR1 LNHNV and CDR2 YYDKDF (reference sequence). The CDR3 is CATRRGQGSSYEQYF. The CDR3 DNA reads TGTGCCACCAGGCGGGGACAGGGCAGCTCCTACGAGCAGTACTTC.

This sequence joins TRBV7-3 and TRBJ2-7; D might be TRBD2 (5 bases). The CDR3 extends over 13 amino acids. The germline V and J ends were trimmed by 4 bases and 6 bases, with 13 bases remaining between them. Germline V gene lookup returns CDR1 SGHTA and CDR2 FQGTGA. In DNA form, the CDR3 reads TGTGCCAGCAGCTCCGTCGCGGGTGGCGAGCAGTACTTC. Protein product: CASSSVAGGEQYF.

The chain couples TRBV7-3 to TRBJ1-1; 8 nucleotides match TRBD1. V trimming: 1 base; J trimming: 4 bases; junction bases outside the gene matches: 8. The CDR3 covers 16 residues. CDR1 and CDR2 (germline): SGHTA, FQGTGA. The CDR3 DNA is TGTGCCAGCAGCTTAATGGCAGGGGGCTTGATCACTGAAGCTTTCTTT. It yields the protein CASSLMAGGLITEAFF.

V is TRBV5-4 and J is TRBJ2-5, with TRBD1 identical over 9 bases. Per germline, CDR1 SGHNT and CDR2 YYREEE (reference sequence). The CDR3 contains 14 residues. J was trimmed by 5 bases and V by 4 bases; bases with no gene match: 6. The CDR3 spells CASSPQGARETQYF. DNA of the CDR3: TGTGCCAGCAGCCCACAGGGGGCTCGCGAGACCCAGTACTTC.

The genes are TRBV5-4 and TRBJ2-5; D perhaps matches TRBD2 (6 bases). CDR1 is SGHNT and CDR2 is YYREEE in the germline V gene (reference sequence). Trimming removed 3 bases at V and 2 bases at J, with 11 bases between. CDR3 length: 14 amino acids. The CDR3 DNA sequence: TGTGCCAGCAGCTCCGGACTACAACAAGAGACCCAGTACTTC. Amino acid sequence: CASSSGLQQETQYF.